The clone carrying this T cell receptor beta chain was seen only a few times. Its target is unknown. This specimen comes from a study of STAT5B mutations in CD4+ large granular lymphocyte leukemia. Study-level information: The CDR3 'QG' motif was associated with a particular HLA allele among healthy donors. The study's findings and limits: Without putative leukemic clones, patient CD4-sorted repertoires remained more clonal than healthy CD4+ repertoires. TRBV06-family usage was enriched in top patient clones (8/27) versus controls (2/35).

Germline V lookup: CDR1 KGHSH, CDR2 LQKENI. CDR3 length: 16 residues. After removal of 2 bases from V and 4 bases from J, the junction contained 6 bases not matched to a gene. Controls came from buffy coats of healthy blood donors. Here immunoSEQ multiplex PCR was the method, and the copy in TCRdb shows in-frame clones only, minus some. The table has about 32,000 clones, 85% seen once. Sequenced sample: CD4+ T cells from blood buffy coats. This rearrangement joins TRBV18 to TRBJ1-3; 9 positions agree with TRBD1. The sequence came from a human donor in good health. DNA for the CDR3: TGTGCCAGCTCACCATTAACCGGGACAGGGGGAAACACCATATATTTT. This encodes CASSPLTGTGGNTIYF.